This is a list of T cell receptor beta chains from one sample in a study of T cells in Graves' hyperthyroidism and ophthalmopathy. TCRdb reanalysed the multiplex PCR reads using MiXCR and keeps one entry per CDR3 protein. Found here are hundreds of thousands of distinct CDR3 sequences, 13% to 15% of them singletons; the top ten hold around 13%. The sample consisted of blood. These receptors originate from a woman aged 45-60 years with Graves' ophthalmopathy. CDR3s include the opening cysteine and the closing phenylalanine or tryptophan. Size values are once, few and many counts, or a class for expanded clones, and some rows have none.

j_gene: TRBJ2-3; v_gene: TRBV7-9; abundance: many; CDR3aa: CASSLSSGADTQYF
j_gene: TRBJ2-7; v_gene: TRBV24-1; abundance: few; CDR3aa: CATSSGPGEQYF
j_gene: TRBJ2-7; v_gene: TRBV5-1; abundance: few; CDR3aa: CASSVEGSSYEQYF
j_gene: TRBJ2-1; v_gene: TRBV28; abundance: NA; CDR3aa: CASSLEGLAGVYNEQFF
j_gene: TRBJ2-7; v_gene: TRBV6-2/TRBV6-3; abundance: many; CDR3aa: CASSYGLGLYAYEQYF
j_gene: TRBJ1-1; v_gene: TRBV7-2; abundance: many; CDR3aa: CASSLGIGQRNTEAFF
j_gene: TRBJ1-2; v_gene: TRBV12-3/TRBV12-4; abundance: many; CDR3aa: CASKNRNYGYTF
j_gene: TRBJ1-5; v_gene: TRBV7-2; abundance: many; CDR3aa: CASSLTGGSNQPQHF
j_gene: TRBJ2-1; v_gene: TRBV30; abundance: many; CDR3aa: CAWDGRHNEQFF
j_gene: TRBJ1-1; v_gene: TRBV27; abundance: many; CDR3aa: CASSPRQGFVTEAFF
j_gene: TRBJ2-7; v_gene: TRBV7-9; abundance: NA; CDR3aa: CASSHPAGDAYEQYF
j_gene: TRBJ2-3; v_gene: TRBV4-3; abundance: many; CDR3aa: CASRVGSGSADTQYF
j_gene: TRBJ2-4; v_gene: TRBV7-9; abundance: few; CDR3aa: CASSIGTGNNIQYF
j_gene: TRBJ2-7; v_gene: TRBV20-1; abundance: NA; CDR3aa: CSARDVGVREQYF
j_gene: TRBJ2-7; v_gene: TRBV25-1; abundance: few; CDR3aa: CASRTSGSGEQYF
j_gene: TRBJ1-1; v_gene: TRBV20-1; abundance: many; CDR3aa: CSARDIFLQENTEAFF
j_gene: TRBJ1-2; v_gene: TRBV6-2/TRBV6-3; abundance: many; CDR3aa: CASSSWDRRSFGYTF
j_gene: TRBJ1-3; v_gene: TRBV20-1; abundance: few; CDR3aa: CSVNRDSGNTIYF
j_gene: TRBJ2-7; v_gene: TRBV7-2; abundance: many; CDR3aa: CASSKDRDRTYEQYF
j_gene: TRBJ1-4; v_gene: TRBV12-3/TRBV12-4; abundance: NA; CDR3aa: CASRDGGVEKLFF
j_gene: TRBJ2-7; v_gene: TRBV28; abundance: many; CDR3aa: CASSSTGTYEQYF
j_gene: TRBJ1-5; v_gene: TRBV6-1; abundance: NA; CDR3aa: CASTQRGDGNQPQHF
j_gene: TRBJ1-1; v_gene: TRBV30; abundance: many; CDR3aa: CAWRQVTENTEAFF
j_gene: TRBJ2-7; v_gene: TRBV9; abundance: many; CDR3aa: CASSVDQGPYEQYF
j_gene: TRBJ2-5; v_gene: TRBV11-2; abundance: many; CDR3aa: CASSLFGTGANQETQYF
j_gene: TRBJ1-4; v_gene: TRBV28; abundance: many; CDR3aa: CASSLLPGQGSANEKLFF
j_gene: TRBJ2-1; v_gene: TRBV15; abundance: NA; CDR3aa: CATSRTPPQLAGLPNEQFF
j_gene: TRBJ1-1; v_gene: TRBV7-9; abundance: NA; CDR3aa: CASSPVQGRNTEAFF
j_gene: TRBJ1-6; v_gene: TRBV19; abundance: few; CDR3aa: CASSFNRARDSPLHF
j_gene: TRBJ2-2; v_gene: TRBV6-2/TRBV6-3; abundance: NA; CDR3aa: CASLSGNTGERFF
j_gene: TRBJ2-5; v_gene: TRBV14; abundance: NA; CDR3aa: CASSRNRGGETQYF
j_gene: TRBJ2-5; v_gene: TRBV27; abundance: many; CDR3aa: CASSLSSGATGAQYF
j_gene: TRBJ1-5; v_gene: TRBV28; abundance: few; CDR3aa: CASSWQTRDQPQHF
j_gene: TRBJ2-6; v_gene: TRBV28; abundance: few; CDR3aa: CASSFQGAGGANVLTF
j_gene: TRBJ2-1; v_gene: TRBV19; abundance: NA; CDR3aa: CASSKISFGNNEQFF
j_gene: TRBJ2-5; v_gene: TRBV2; abundance: NA; CDR3aa: CASSGLGTTQETQYF
j_gene: TRBJ2-7; v_gene: TRBV19; abundance: NA; CDR3aa: CASTGGVPYEQYF
j_gene: TRBJ2-1; v_gene: TRBV5-1; abundance: many; CDR3aa: CASSLAATLDEQFF
j_gene: TRBJ2-7; v_gene: TRBV28; abundance: many; CDR3aa: CASSLPWRQESYEQYF
j_gene: TRBJ2-6; v_gene: TRBV10-3; abundance: NA; CDR3aa: CAISEQVSGANVPTF
j_gene: TRBJ1-3; v_gene: TRBV9; abundance: few; CDR3aa: CASSVPGSGNTIYF
j_gene: TRBJ2-5; v_gene: TRBV7-2; abundance: many; CDR3aa: CASSLGGTSGRQETQYF
j_gene: TRBJ2-3; v_gene: TRBV5-1; abundance: many; CDR3aa: CASSALTSADTQYF
j_gene: TRBJ1-5; v_gene: TRBV24-1; abundance: many; CDR3aa: CATSEGTGNQPQHF
j_gene: TRBJ2-1; v_gene: TRBV7-2; abundance: many; CDR3aa: CASSHTSFGDEQFF
j_gene: TRBJ1-2; v_gene: TRBV7-9; abundance: few; CDR3aa: CASSLEVGQGAKGYTF
j_gene: TRBJ2-2; v_gene: TRBV7-9; abundance: NA; CDR3aa: CASSLHGRMAGELFF
j_gene: TRBJ2-7; v_gene: TRBV24-1; abundance: NA; CDR3aa: CATSDGGRGAYEQYF
j_gene: TRBJ2-1; v_gene: TRBV5-1; abundance: many; CDR3aa: CASSGGLAGVDEQFF
j_gene: TRBJ2-3; v_gene: TRBV4-2; abundance: NA; CDR3aa: CASSQDAITDTQYF
j_gene: TRBJ1-1; v_gene: TRBV10-3; abundance: many; CDR3aa: CAISDTHRLERGTEAFF
j_gene: TRBJ1-5; v_gene: TRBV4-3; abundance: NA; CDR3aa: CASSQDLEGDQPQHF
j_gene: TRBJ2-5; v_gene: TRBV20-1; abundance: few; CDR3aa: CSGVYGEETQYF
j_gene: TRBJ1-1; v_gene: TRBV7-2; abundance: many; CDR3aa: CASSLASTDEAFF
j_gene: TRBJ2-2; v_gene: TRBV27; abundance: NA; CDR3aa: CASSRRENTGELFF
j_gene: TRBJ2-1; v_gene: TRBV28; abundance: many; CDR3aa: CATNRMGNEQFF
j_gene: TRBJ1-2; v_gene: TRBV5-8; abundance: NA; CDR3aa: CASSPQFDGYTF
j_gene: TRBJ2-7; v_gene: TRBV4-3; abundance: NA; CDR3aa: CASSQDRGSGEQYF
j_gene: TRBJ2-3; v_gene: TRBV6-4; abundance: NA; CDR3aa: CASSATDGPDTQYF